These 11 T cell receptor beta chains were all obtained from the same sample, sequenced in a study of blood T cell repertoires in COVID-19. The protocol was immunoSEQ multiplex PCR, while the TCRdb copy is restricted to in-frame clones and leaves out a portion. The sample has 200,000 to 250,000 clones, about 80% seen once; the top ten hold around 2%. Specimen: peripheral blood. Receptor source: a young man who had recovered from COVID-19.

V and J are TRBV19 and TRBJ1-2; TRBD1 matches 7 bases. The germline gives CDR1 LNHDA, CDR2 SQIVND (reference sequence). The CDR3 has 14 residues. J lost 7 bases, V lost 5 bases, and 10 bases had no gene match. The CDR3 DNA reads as TGTGCCAGTAGTCTAACCGACAGGGTTCTTGGCTACACCTTC. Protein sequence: CASSLTDRVLGYTF. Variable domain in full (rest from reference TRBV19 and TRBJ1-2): DGGITQSPKYLFRKEGQNVTLSCEQNLNHDAMYWYRQDPGQGLRLIYYSQIVNDFQKGDIAEGYSVSREKKESFPLTVTSAQKNPTAFYLCASSLTDRVLGYTFGSGTRLTVV.

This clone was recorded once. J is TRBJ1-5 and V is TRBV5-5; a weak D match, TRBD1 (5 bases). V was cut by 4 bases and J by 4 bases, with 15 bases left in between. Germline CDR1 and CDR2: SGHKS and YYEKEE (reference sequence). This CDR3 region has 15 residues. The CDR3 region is CASSRTGATNQPQHF. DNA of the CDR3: TGTGCCAGCAGCCGTACAGGTGCCACTAATCAGCCCCAGCATTTT.

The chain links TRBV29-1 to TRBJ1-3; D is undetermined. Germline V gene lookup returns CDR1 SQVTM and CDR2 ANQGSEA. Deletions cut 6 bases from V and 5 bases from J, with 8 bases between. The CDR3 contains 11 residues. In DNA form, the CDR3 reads TGCAGCGTGGGAGACCGAAACACCATATATTTT. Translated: CSVGDRNTIYF. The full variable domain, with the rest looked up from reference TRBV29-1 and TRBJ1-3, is SAVISQKPSRDICQRGTSLTIQCQVDSQVTMMFWYRQQPGQSLTLIATANQGSEATYESGFVIDKFPISRPNLTFSTLTVSNMSPEDSSIYLCSVGDRNTIYFGEGSWLTVV.

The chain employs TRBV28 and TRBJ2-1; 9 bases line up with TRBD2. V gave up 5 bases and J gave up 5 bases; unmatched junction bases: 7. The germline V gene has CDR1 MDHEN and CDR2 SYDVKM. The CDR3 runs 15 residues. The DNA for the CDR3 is TGTGCCAGCAGTCTGGGCCTAGCGGGAAACAATGAGCAGTTCTTC. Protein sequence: CASSLGLAGNNEQFF. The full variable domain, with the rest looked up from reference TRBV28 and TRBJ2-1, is DVKVTQSSRYLVKRTGEKVFLECVQDMDHENMFWYRQDPGLGLRLIYFSYDVKMKEKGDIPEGYSVSREKKERFSLILESASTNQTSMYLCASSLGLAGNNEQFFGPGTRLTVL.

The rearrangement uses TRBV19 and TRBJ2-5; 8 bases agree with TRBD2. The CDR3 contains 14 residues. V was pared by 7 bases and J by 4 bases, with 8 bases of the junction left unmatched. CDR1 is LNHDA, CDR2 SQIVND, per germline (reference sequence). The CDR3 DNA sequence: TGTGCCAGTACGGGGGGGGATAGTTTAGAGACCCAGTACTTC. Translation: CASTGGDSLETQYF.

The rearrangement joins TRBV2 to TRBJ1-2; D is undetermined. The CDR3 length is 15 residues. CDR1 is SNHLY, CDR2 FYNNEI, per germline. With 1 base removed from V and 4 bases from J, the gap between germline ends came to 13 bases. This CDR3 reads CASSEGPGVGYGYTF. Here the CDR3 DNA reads TGTGCCAGCAGTGAAGGCCCGGGTGTAGGCTATGGCTACACCTTC. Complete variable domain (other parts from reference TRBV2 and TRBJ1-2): EPEVTQTPSHQVTQMGQEVILRCVPISNHLYFYWYRQILGQKVEFLVSFYNNEISEKSEIFDDQFSVERPDGSNFTLKIRSTKLEDSAMYFCASSEGPGVGYGYTFGSGTRLTVV.

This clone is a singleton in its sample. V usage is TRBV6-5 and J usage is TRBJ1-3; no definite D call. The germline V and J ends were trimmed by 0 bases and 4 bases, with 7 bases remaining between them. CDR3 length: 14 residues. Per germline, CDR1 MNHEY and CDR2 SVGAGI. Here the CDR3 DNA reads TGTGCCAGCAGTTACTCGAGTTCGGGAAACACCATATATTTT. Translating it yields CASSYSSSGNTIYF.

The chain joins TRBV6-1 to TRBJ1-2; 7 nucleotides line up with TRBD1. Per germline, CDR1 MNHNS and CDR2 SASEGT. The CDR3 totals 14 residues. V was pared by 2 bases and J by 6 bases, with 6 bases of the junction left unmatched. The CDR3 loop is CASSEPLRGNGYTF. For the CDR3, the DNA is TGTGCCAGCAGTGAACCCCTCAGGGGGAATGGCTACACCTTC.

As DNA, the CDR3 is TGCGCCAGCAGTTCACACCTCACTAGCGGCACAGATACGCAGTATTTT. It yields the protein CASSSHLTSGTDTQYF. This chain joins TRBV4-1 and TRBJ2-3; 7 bases line up with TRBD2. Germline assignment: CDR1 MGHRA and CDR2 YSYEKL. The CDR3 has 16 amino acids. Trimming at V came to 6 bases and at J to 1 base, leaving 10 bases not matched to a gene.

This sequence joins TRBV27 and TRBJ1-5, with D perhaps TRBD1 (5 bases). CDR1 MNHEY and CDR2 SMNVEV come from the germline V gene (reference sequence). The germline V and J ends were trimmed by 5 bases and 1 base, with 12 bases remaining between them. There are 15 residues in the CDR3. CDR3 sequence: CASSLSRGSNQPQHF. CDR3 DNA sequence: TGTGCCAGCAGTCTCAGCCGGGGGAGCAATCAGCCCCAGCATTTT.

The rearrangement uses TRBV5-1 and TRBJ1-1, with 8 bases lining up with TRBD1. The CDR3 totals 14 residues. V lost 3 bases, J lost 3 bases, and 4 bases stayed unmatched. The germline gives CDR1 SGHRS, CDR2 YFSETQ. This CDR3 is CASSWMTGDTEAFF. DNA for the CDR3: TGCGCCAGCAGCTGGATGACAGGGGACACTGAAGCTTTCTTT.